This note documents a single TCR beta chain sequence. The sample is drawn from a study of blood T cell repertoires in COVID-19. Study in general: The cDNA or gDNA used as material had been derived from T cells, B-cell-depleted T cells, or PBMCs.

As originally analysed: Amplification with reference gene primers provided the estimates of nucleated cell counts. The assay was immunoSEQ multiplex PCR, and TCRdb's table has in-frame clones only and misses some. That table is the source of V, J and clone size, and D and trimming were worked out from the DNA. The table includes 190,000 or so clones, more than 85% detected once. Trimming left V 7 bases short and J 6 bases short, with 13 bases between. Germline V gives CDR1 MNHNY, CDR2 SVGAGI (reference sequence). The CDR3 has 13 amino acids. Sequencing used peripheral blood. The chain has TRBV6-6 and TRBJ2-1; D may be TRBD1 (5 bases). The sequence derives from a man aged 35 to 55 with active or convalescent COVID-19. The CDR3 region has the DNA TGTGCCAGCACCGACAGTTCCGGCAATGAGCAGTTCTTC. Amino acid sequence: CASTDSSGNEQFF.